Described below is a single T cell receptor beta chain sequence and its context. Which antigen it targets is not known. No much larger clone is present one base from it, and per-base qualities are unavailable. The data were taken from a study of blood T cell repertoires in COVID-19 (TCRdb year 2020). For the wider study: The collaborator samples originated in the United States, Italy and Spain and spanned the acute and convalescent phases of COVID-19. The prospective study material was composed of cDNA or gDNA derived from T cells, B-cell-depleted T cells, or PBMCs. Deeply sampled blood TCRbeta repertoires from subjects exposed to, actively infected with, or recovered from COVID-19 were included in the dataset. The repertoires were made available in a free public database intended to serve as a resource for research on the immune response to SARS-CoV-2. The samples were drawn from the first 160 participants of the ongoing ImmuneRACE study and from 1,254 subjects provided by 6 global collaborators. The sample metadata nearly always contained a de-identified subject ID, COVID-19 status, age in years and sex. Where available, HLA class I and class II types were taken from metadata supplied by the sample provider and were not determined by assay-based typing. Study-wide findings and limitations: The amount of clinical and demographic metadata varied by source and participant and was provided uncurated.

TCRbeta CDR3 regions were amplified from genomic DNA using the immunoSEQ Assay, a bias-controlled multiplex PCR. Per the source publication's procedure: The number of nucleated cells in each sample was estimated from the amplification of reference gene primers within the assay. To quantify the absolute abundance of each unique TCRbeta CDR3 rearrangement, sequence reads were collapsed and filtered. For each sample, productive Simpson clonality was calculated by taking the square root of Simpson's diversity index across productive rearrangements. TCRdb provides this immuneACCESS table in a form limited to in-frame rearrangements. Some clones are lacking; in checked studies, under half of them reflect an unresolved V gene, and why the rest are absent is not known. Clonal size and the V and J genes are those of that table, whereas D and trimming came from the DNA. This sample lists 250,000 to 300,000 clones; about 90% were detected once. The ten largest account for 0.95% to 1.5% of the sample.

Participants in the prospective study were aged roughly 18 to 89 years, lived in more than 20 United States geographic areas, and enrolled through a virtual design. To assign participants to cohorts, the prospective study relied on clinical history that participants themselves reported in a screening survey and a study questionnaire. Each participant in the prospective study had whole blood, serum and a nasopharyngeal or oropharyngeal swab collected by mobile phlebotomists. Participants in the prospective study had the option to provide additional blood draws and questionnaires over a roughly 2-month period. Before DNA extraction, blood samples from the prospective study were shipped at room temperature or frozen. In the germline V gene (reference sequence), CDR1 corresponds to DFQATT and CDR2 to SNEGSKA. The junction carries 12 bases between V and J, which are trimmed by 3 bases and 0 bases respectively. The cysteine opens and the phenylalanine closes a CDR3 of 14 amino acids. Just CDR3 DNA is preserved here, 42 bases in frame from base 1.

The sample consisted of PBMCs or T cells enriched from blood (not recorded which). This sequence was found in a human donor in a cohort exposed to, infected with or recovered from COVID-19 (not recorded which). The donor label of this sample is uncertain. The chain links TRBV20-1 with TRBJ2-7; no D gene is confidently identified. The CDR3 loop reads CSASSDKVSYEQYF. The nucleotide sequence is given as TGCAGTGCTAGTTCCGACAAGGTCTCCTACGAGCAGTACTTC.